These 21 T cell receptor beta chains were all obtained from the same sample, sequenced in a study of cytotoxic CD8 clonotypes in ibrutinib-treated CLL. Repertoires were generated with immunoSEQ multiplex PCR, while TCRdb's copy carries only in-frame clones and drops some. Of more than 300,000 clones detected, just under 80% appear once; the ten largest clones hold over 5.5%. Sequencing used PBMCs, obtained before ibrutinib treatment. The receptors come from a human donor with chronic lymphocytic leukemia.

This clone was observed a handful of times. The CDR3 DNA reads as TGTGCCATTGGGAATCAGCCCCAGCATTTT. It codes for CAIGNQPQHF. The J gene is TRBJ1-5, the V gene TRBV7-9; D is ambiguous. Trimming removed 10 bases from V and 4 bases from J, with 5 bases in between. The germline V gene encodes CDR1 SEHNR and CDR2 FQNEAQ (reference sequence). The CDR3 loop spans 10 amino acids.

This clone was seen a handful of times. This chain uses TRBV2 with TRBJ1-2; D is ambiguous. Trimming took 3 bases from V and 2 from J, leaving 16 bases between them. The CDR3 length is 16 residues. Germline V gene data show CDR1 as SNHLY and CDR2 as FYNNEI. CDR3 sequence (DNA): TGTGCCAGCAGTGACCCCGAGCACCATATCAACTATGGCTACACCTTC. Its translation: CASSDPEHHINYGYTF.

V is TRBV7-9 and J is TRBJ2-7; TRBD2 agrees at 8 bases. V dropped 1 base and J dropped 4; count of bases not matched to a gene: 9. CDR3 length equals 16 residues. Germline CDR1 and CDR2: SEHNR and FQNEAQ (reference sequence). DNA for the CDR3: TGTGCCAGCAGCTTAGGCGGCGCGGGAGGAAGATACGAGCAGTACTTC. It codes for CASSLGGAGGRYEQYF.

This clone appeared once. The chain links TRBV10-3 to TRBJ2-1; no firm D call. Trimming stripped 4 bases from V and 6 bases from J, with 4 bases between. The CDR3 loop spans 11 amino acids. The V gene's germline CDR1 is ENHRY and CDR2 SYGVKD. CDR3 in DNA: TGTGCCATCAGTGTTAGCAATGAGCAGTTCTTC. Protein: CAISVSNEQFF.

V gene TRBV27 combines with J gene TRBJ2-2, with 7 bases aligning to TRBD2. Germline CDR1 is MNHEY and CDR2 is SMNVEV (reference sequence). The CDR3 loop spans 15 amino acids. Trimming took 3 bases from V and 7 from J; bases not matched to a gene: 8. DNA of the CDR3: TGTGCCAGCAGTTTCCGTGGGAGGGGCCGCGGGGAGCTGTTTTTT. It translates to CASSFRGRGRGELFF.

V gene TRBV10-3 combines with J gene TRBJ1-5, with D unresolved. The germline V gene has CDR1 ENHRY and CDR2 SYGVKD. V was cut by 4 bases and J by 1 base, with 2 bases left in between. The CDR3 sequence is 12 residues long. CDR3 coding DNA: TGTGCCATCAGTGTAAGCAATCAGCCCCAGCATTTT. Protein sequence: CAISVSNQPQHF.

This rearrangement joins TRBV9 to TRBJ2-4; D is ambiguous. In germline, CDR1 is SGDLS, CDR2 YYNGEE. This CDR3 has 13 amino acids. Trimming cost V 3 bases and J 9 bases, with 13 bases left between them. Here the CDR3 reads CASSEVARGIQYF. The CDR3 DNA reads TGTGCCAGCAGCGAGGTGGCTCGAGGCATTCAGTACTTC.

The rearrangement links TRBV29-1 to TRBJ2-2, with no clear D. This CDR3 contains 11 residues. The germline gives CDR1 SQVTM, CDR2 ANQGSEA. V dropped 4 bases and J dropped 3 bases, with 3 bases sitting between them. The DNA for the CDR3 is TGCAGCGTTGGGGACACCGGGGAGCTGTTTTTT. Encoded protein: CSVGDTGELFF.

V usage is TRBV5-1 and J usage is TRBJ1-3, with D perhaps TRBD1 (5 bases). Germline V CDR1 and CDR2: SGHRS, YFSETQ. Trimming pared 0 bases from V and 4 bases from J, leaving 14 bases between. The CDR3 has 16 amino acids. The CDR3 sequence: CASSLAGLKRGNTIYF. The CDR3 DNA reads TGCGCCAGCAGCTTGGCAGGGCTAAAGAGAGGAAACACCATATATTTT.

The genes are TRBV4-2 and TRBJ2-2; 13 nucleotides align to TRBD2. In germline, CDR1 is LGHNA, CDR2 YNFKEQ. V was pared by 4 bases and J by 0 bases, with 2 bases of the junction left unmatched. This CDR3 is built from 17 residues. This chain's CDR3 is CASSRGLAGANTGELFF. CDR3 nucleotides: TGTGCCAGCAGCCGAGGACTAGCGGGAGCGAACACCGGGGAGCTGTTTTTT.

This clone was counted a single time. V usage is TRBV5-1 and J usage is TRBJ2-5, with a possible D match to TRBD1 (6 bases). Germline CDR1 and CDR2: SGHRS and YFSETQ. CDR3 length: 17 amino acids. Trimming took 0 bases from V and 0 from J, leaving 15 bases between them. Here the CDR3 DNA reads TGCGCCAGCAGCTTGGTCGGCAGGGGCCTAAACCAAGAGACCCAGTACTTC. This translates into CASSLVGRGLNQETQYF.

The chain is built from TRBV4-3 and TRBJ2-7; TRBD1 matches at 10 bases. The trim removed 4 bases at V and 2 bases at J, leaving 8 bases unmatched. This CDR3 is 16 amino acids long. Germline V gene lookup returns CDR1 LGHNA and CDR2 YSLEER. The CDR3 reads CASSPLGDRGPYEQYF. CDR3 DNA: TGCGCCAGCAGCCCCCTCGGGGACAGGGGCCCCTACGAGCAGTACTTC.

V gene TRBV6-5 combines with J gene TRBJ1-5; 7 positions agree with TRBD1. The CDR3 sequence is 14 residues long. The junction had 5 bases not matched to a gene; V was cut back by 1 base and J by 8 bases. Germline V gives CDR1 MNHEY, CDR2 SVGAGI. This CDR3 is CASSYLQGLEPQHF. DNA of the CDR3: TGTGCCAGCAGTTACTTACAGGGGCTAGAGCCCCAGCATTTT.

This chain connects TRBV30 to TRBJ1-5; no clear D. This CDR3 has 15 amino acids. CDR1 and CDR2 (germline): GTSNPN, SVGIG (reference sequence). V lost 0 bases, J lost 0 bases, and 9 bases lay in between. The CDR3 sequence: CAWSVRWGSNQPQHF. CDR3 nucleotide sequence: TGTGCCTGGAGTGTGAGGTGGGGTAGCAATCAGCCCCAGCATTTT.

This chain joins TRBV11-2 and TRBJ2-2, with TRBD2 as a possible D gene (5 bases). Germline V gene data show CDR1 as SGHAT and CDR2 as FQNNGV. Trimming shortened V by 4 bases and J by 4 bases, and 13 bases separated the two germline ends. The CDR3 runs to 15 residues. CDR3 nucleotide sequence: TGTGCCAGCAGCTCCAGCCAAACTAGCACCGGGGAGCTGTTTTTT. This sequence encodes CASSSSQTSTGELFF.

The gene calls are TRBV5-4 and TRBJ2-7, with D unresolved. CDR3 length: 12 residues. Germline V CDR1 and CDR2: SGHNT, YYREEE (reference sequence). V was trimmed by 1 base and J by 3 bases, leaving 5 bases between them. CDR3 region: CASSLYGYEQYF. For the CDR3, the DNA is TGTGCCAGCAGCTTGTACGGCTACGAGCAGTACTTC.

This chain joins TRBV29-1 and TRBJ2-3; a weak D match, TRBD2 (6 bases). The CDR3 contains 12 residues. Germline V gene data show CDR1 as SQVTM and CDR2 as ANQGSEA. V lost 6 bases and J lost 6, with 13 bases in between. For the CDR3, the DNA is TGCAGCGTACGACTAGTCCCCGATACGCAGTATTTT. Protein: CSVRLVPDTQYF.

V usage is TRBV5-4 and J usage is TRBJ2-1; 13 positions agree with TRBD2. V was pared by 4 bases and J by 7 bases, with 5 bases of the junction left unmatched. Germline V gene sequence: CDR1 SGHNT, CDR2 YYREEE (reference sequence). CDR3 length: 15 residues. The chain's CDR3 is CASSLRLAGGNEQFF. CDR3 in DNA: TGTGCCAGCAGCCTAAGACTAGCGGGAGGTAATGAGCAGTTCTTC.

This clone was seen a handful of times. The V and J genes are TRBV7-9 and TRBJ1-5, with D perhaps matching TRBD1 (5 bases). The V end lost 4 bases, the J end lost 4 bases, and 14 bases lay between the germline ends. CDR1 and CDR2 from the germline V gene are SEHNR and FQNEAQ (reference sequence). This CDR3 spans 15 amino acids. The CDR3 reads CASSSNRGFNQPQHF. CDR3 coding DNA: TGTGCCAGCAGCTCGAATCGGGGGTTTAATCAGCCCCAGCATTTT. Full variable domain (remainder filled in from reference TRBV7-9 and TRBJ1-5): DTGVSQNPRHKITKRGQNVTFRCDPISEHNRLYWYRQTLGQGPEFLTYFQNEAQLEKSRLLSDRFSAERPKGSFSTLEIQRTEQGDSAMYLCASSSNRGFNQPQHFGDGTRLSIL.

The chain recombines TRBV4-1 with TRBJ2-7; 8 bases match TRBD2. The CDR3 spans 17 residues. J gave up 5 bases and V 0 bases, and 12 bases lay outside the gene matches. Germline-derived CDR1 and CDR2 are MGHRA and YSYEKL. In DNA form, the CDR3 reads TGCGCCAGCAGCCAAGATCATCTTGCGCGGGGGGCGGACGAGCAGTACTTC. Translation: CASSQDHLARGADEQYF.

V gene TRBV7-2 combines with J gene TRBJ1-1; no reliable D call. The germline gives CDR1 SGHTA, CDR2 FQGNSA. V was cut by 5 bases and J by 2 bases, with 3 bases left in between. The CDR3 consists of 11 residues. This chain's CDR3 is CASSHNTEAFF. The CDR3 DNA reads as TGTGCCAGCAGCCACAACACTGAAGCTTTCTTT.